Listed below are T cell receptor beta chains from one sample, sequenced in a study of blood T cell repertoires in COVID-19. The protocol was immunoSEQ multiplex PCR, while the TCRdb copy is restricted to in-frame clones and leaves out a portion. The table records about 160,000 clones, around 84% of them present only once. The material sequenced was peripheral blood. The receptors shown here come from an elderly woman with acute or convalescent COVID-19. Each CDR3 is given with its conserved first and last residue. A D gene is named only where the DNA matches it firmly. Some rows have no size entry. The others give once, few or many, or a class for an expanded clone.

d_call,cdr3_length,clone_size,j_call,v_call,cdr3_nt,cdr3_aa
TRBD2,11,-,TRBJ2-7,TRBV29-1,TGCAGCGTGGGACTAGCGGGTATGCAGTACTTC,CSVGLAGMQYF
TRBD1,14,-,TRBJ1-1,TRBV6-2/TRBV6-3,TGTGCCAGCAGTTACTACAGGGGTCCGACTGAAGCTTTCTTT,CASSYYRGPTEAFF
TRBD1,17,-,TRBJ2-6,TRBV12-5,TGTGCTAGTGGCCCCGGACAGGTGGCATCTGGGGCCAACGTCCTGACTTTC,CASGPGQVASGANVLTF
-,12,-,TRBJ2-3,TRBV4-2,TGTGCCAGCAGCCTCCTAGCAAACTCGCAGTATTTT,CASSLLANSQYF
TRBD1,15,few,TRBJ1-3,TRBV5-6,TGTGCCAGCAGCTTGGATTCAGGGGGTAGAAACACCATATATTTT,CASSLDSGGRNTIYF
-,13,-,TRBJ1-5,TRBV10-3,TGTGCCATCAGTTTTCAGGGTAATCAGCCCCAGCATTTT,CAISFQGNQPQHF
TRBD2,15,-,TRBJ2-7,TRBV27,TGTGCCAGCAGTTCATACGGGACTAGCTGGGACGAGCAGTACTTC,CASSSYGTSWDEQYF
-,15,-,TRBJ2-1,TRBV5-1,TGCGCCAGCAGCTTGGTCGGGAGTGGGGAAAATGAGCAGTTCTTC,CASSLVGSGENEQFF
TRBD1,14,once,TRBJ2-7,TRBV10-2,TGCGCCACCAAGCTCGGGACAGGAGCCTACGAGCAGTACTTC,CATKLGTGAYEQYF
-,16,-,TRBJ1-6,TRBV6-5,TGTGCCAGCAGCTACCTAGGGAGGGGGAGGAATTCACCCCTCCACTTT,CASSYLGRGRNSPLHF
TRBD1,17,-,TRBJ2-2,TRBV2,TGTGCCAGCAGTGAGAGGGGGGGACAGGGATACACCGGGGAGCTGTTTTTT,CASSERGGQGYTGELFF
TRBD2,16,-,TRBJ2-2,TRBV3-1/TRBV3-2,TGTGCCAGCAGCCATCGGTCTAGCGGATACACCGGGGAGCTGTTTTTT,CASSHRSSGYTGELFF
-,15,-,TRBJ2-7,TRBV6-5,TGTGCCAGCAGTTACTATTGGGGGCCGGGGTACGAGCAGTACTTC,CASSYYWGPGYEQYF
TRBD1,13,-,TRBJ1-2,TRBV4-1,TGCGCCAGCAGCGGACAGGGGACCTATGGCTACACCTTC,CASSGQGTYGYTF
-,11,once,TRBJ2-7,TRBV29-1,TGCAGCGTCGGACAGTTGTACGAGCAGTACTTC,CSVGQLYEQYF
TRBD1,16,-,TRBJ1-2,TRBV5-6,TGTGCCAGCAGCCCTGGACAGGGGCGGTACGTCTATGGCTACACCTTC,CASSPGQGRYVYGYTF
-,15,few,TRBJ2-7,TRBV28,TGTGCCAGCAGTTTACCGGACCGGGAGTTCTACGAGCAGTACTTC,CASSLPDREFYEQYF
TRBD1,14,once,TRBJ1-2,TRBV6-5,TGTGCCAGCAGCGGGACAGGGGAGAACTATGGCTACACCTTC,CASSGTGENYGYTF
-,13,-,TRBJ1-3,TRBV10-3,TGTGCCATCAGAGACAGCTCTGGAAACACCATATATTTT,CAIRDSSGNTIYF
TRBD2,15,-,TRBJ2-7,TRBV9,TGTGCCAGCAGCGTATCCACTAGCGGCTCCTACGAGCAGTACTTC,CASSVSTSGSYEQYF
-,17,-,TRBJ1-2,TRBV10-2,TGCGCCAGCAGGGGGGGAAATACTCGGGCCAACGCCGGGGGCTACACCTTC,CASRGGNTRANAGGYTF
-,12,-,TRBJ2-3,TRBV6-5,TGTGCCAGCAGTTACCACACAGATACGCAGTATTTT,CASSYHTDTQYF
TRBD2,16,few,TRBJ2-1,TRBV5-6,TGTGCCAGCAGCCCGAATAGCGGGTTGGCCTACAATGAGCAGTTCTTC,CASSPNSGLAYNEQFF
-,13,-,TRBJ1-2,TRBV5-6,TGTGCCAGCAGCTTCGCGCAGGGTTTGAGCTACACCTTC,CASSFAQGLSYTF
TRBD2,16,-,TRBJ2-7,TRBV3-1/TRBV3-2,TGTGCCAGCAGCCGACGACTAGCGGGGGACTCCTACGAGCAGTACTTC,CASSRRLAGDSYEQYF
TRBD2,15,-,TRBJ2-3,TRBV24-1,TGTGCCACCAGTGATCCGAGGACTAGCGGGGATACGCAGTATTTT,CATSDPRTSGDTQYF
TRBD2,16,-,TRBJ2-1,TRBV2,TGTGCCAGCAGGGACGGGACTAGCGGGAGGAACAATGAGCAGTTCTTC,CASRDGTSGRNNEQFF
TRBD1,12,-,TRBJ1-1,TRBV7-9,TGTGCCTGGGGACAGGGGAACACTGAAGCTTTCTTT,CAWGQGNTEAFF
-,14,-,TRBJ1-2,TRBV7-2,TGTGCCAGCAGCTTAGGGGGACACATGCATGGCTACACCTTC,CASSLGGHMHGYTF
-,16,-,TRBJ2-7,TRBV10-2,TGCGCCAGCAGTTCGGACCTTACAGGGTTGCCCTACGAGCAGTACTTC,CASSSDLTGLPYEQYF
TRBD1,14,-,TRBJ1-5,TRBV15,TGTGCCACCAGTGGGGACAGGGGTAATCAGCCCCAGCATTTT,CATSGDRGNQPQHF
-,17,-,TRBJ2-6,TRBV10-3,TGTGCCATCAGTAACGCGGACAGACCCTCTGGGGCCAACGTCCTGACTTTC,CAISNADRPSGANVLTF
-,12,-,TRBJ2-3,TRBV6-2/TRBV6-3,TGTGCCAGCAGTTCTGCGACAAATACGCAGTATTTT,CASSSATNTQYF
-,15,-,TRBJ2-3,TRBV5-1,TGCGCCAGCAAGGATAGCGTGATCTCCACAGATACGCAGTATTTT,CASKDSVISTDTQYF
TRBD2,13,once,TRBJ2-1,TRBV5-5,TGTGCCAGCAGCTGGACTAGCGGGAACGAGCAGTTCTTC,CASSWTSGNEQFF
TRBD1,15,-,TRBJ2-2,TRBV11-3,TGTGCCAGCAGCAAAGGACAGGGAGGCACCGGGGAGCTGTTTTTT,CASSKGQGGTGELFF
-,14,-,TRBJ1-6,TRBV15,TGTGCCACCAGCAGAGATGGGGGGAGTTCACCCCTCCACTTT,CATSRDGGSSPLHF
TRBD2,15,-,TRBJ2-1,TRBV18,TGTGCCAGCTCAGGACTAGCGGGAGAGTCAAATGAGCAGTTCTTC,CASSGLAGESNEQFF
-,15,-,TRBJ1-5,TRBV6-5,TGTGCCAGCAGTTACTCGTCGGGGGTAGGTCAGCCCCAGCATTTT,CASSYSSGVGQPQHF
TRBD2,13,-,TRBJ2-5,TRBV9,TGTGCCAGCAGCGCGGGACTACAAGAGACCCAGTACTTC,CASSAGLQETQYF
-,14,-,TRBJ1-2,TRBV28,TGTGCCAGCAGATCAATCACTACAGGGTTTGGCTACACCTTC,CASRSITTGFGYTF
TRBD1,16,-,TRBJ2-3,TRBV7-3,TGTGCCAGCAGCAACCAGGGGGCTCTTGGCTCAGATACGCAGTATTTT,CASSNQGALGSDTQYF
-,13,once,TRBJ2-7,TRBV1,TGCACCAGCAGCGCTAGCGGGACGTGCGAGCAGTACTTC,CTSSASGTCEQYF
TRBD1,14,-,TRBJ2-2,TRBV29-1,TGCAGCGTCCGGGACAGTATGAACACCGGGGAGCTGTTTTTT,CSVRDSMNTGELFF
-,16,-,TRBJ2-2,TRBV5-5,TGTGCCAGCAGCTTGCTGAGGACAAGGAACACCGGGGAGCTGTTTTTT,CASSLLRTRNTGELFF